Listed below are T cell receptor beta chains from one sample, sequenced in a study of identifying expanded T cells in peripheral blood. Sequenced by immunoSEQ multiplex PCR; TCRdb stores in-frame clones only, minus some. This sample has over 90,000 clones, with around 89% found just once. The sequencing input was blood. The receptor set was obtained from a person between 18 and 75 years old in good health. Each CDR3 is given with its conserved first and last residue. A D gene is named only where the DNA matches it firmly. For some rows the clone size is stated as once, few or many, or as a class when expanded; others skip it.

size: NA
J: TRBJ2-7
D: TRBD1
V: TRBV19
DNA: TGTGCCAGTAGTACCATGGGACAGCATTTCTCCTACGAGCAGTACTTC
CDR3: CASSTMGQHFSYEQYF

size: NA
J: TRBJ2-1
D: NA
V: TRBV6-1
DNA: TGTGCCAGCAGTGCTGCCGGGGAGTCCTACAATGAGCAGTTCTTC
CDR3: CASSAAGESYNEQFF

size: NA
J: TRBJ2-7
D: TRBD1
V: TRBV7-3
DNA: TGTGCCAGCAGCTCCCGACAGGGCGATGGCGAGCAGTACTTC
CDR3: CASSSRQGDGEQYF

size: NA
J: TRBJ1-3
D: TRBD1
V: TRBV15
DNA: TGTGCCACCAGCAGGAGGACAGGGGCGGACTCTGGAAACACCATATATTTT
CDR3: CATSRRTGADSGNTIYF

size: NA
J: TRBJ1-4
D: TRBD1
V: TRBV5-1
DNA: TGCGCCAGCAGCGGGGGAACACAGGGGGCTAATGAAAAACTGTTTTTT
CDR3: CASSGGTQGANEKLFF

size: NA
J: TRBJ1-1
D: TRBD1
V: TRBV19
DNA: TGTGCCAGTAACACCGTGGGACAGCTGAACACTGAAGCTTTCTTT
CDR3: CASNTVGQLNTEAFF

size: NA
J: TRBJ2-7
D: TRBD1
V: TRBV18
DNA: TGTGCCAGCTCACCGGGGACAGGGCCGGACGAGCAGTACTTC
CDR3: CASSPGTGPDEQYF

size: NA
J: TRBJ1-1
D: NA
V: TRBV4-1
DNA: TGCGCCGTTGGAGTGAACACTGAAGCTTTCTTT
CDR3: CAVGVNTEAFF

size: once
J: TRBJ1-2
D: TRBD1
V: TRBV7-2
DNA: TGTGCCAGCAGCTCGGGACCAGGGGGCGAGGGCTACACCTTC
CDR3: CASSSGPGGEGYTF

size: NA
J: TRBJ1-3
D: NA
V: TRBV14
DNA: TGTGCCAGCAGCCTCGACAGGACTGGAAACACCATATATTTT
CDR3: CASSLDRTGNTIYF

size: once
J: TRBJ1-5
D: TRBD1
V: TRBV19
DNA: TGTGCCAGTAGTTCCGGGACAGGGGGCTCGGGTCAGCCCCAGCATTTT
CDR3: CASSSGTGGSGQPQHF

size: NA
J: TRBJ2-7
D: TRBD2
V: TRBV19
DNA: TGTGCCAGTAAAAGGCTAGCGGGAGCCTACGAGCAGTACTTC
CDR3: CASKRLAGAYEQYF

size: NA
J: TRBJ2-3
D: TRBD2
V: TRBV30
DNA: TGTGCCTGGAACCCCGGGGGGGCTGATACGCAGTATTTT
CDR3: CAWNPGGADTQYF

size: once
J: TRBJ1-3
D: NA
V: TRBV5-6
DNA: TGTGCCAGCAGCCGGACAGTCGCAGGAAACACCATATATTTT
CDR3: CASSRTVAGNTIYF

size: NA
J: TRBJ1-1
D: NA
V: TRBV7-2
DNA: TGTGCCAGCAGCTTAGATCGGGGTGGGGGCACTGAAGCTTTCTTT
CDR3: CASSLDRGGGTEAFF

size: NA
J: TRBJ1-2
D: NA
V: TRBV5-1
DNA: TGCGCCAGCAGCCCGGCCCCGGGAAACTATGGCTACACCTTC
CDR3: CASSPAPGNYGYTF

size: NA
J: TRBJ2-2
D: TRBD1
V: TRBV19
DNA: TGTGCCAGTAGTACAATGACAGGGGGCGCGGACACCGGGGAGCTGTTTTTT
CDR3: CASSTMTGGADTGELFF

size: NA
J: TRBJ2-2
D: TRBD2
V: TRBV12-5
DNA: TGTGCTAGTGGTTTGGTCCCCGGGACTAGCGGGACCGGGGAGCTGTTTTTT
CDR3: CASGLVPGTSGTGELFF

size: NA
J: TRBJ2-1
D: TRBD2
V: TRBV9
DNA: TGTGCCAGCAGCGTAATAGCGGGAGTGGGGAATGAGCAGTTCTTC
CDR3: CASSVIAGVGNEQFF

size: NA
J: TRBJ2-1
D: NA
V: TRBV11-2
DNA: TGTGCCAGCAGCTTCGGGCGGGACCCTGGAGGCAATGAGCAGTTCTTC
CDR3: CASSFGRDPGGNEQFF

size: NA
J: TRBJ2-1
D: TRBD2
V: TRBV5-4
DNA: TGTGCCAGCAGCTTGGCCGCTTTACTAGCGGGCAATGAGCAGTTCTTC
CDR3: CASSLAALLAGNEQFF

size: NA
J: TRBJ2-7
D: NA
V: TRBV29-1
DNA: TGCAGCAGGGGGGCAGGGAAGTGCTACGAGCAGTACTTC
CDR3: CSRGAGKCYEQYF

size: NA
J: TRBJ2-3
D: TRBD2
V: TRBV13
DNA: TGTGCCAGCAGCCCACCTTTAGCGGGTCGCACAGATACGCAGTATTTT
CDR3: CASSPPLAGRTDTQYF

size: NA
J: TRBJ2-3
D: TRBD1
V: TRBV7-9
DNA: TGTGCCAGCAGCTCACACGAGGGGGCAGTCTTGGATACGCAGTATTTT
CDR3: CASSSHEGAVLDTQYF

size: NA
J: TRBJ2-7
D: TRBD1
V: TRBV18
DNA: TGTGCCAGCTCACCTCCGGGACAGGGGGCCAACGAGCAGTACTTC
CDR3: CASSPPGQGANEQYF

size: NA
J: TRBJ1-1
D: NA
V: TRBV7-3
DNA: TGTGCCAGCAGCCAAGGGCCCCTGGGGGGCACTGAAGCTTTCTTT
CDR3: CASSQGPLGGTEAFF

size: few
J: TRBJ1-1
D: NA
V: TRBV10-3
DNA: TGTGCCATCAGTGAGGGACCTACTGAAGCTTTCTTT
CDR3: CAISEGPTEAFF

size: NA
J: TRBJ2-3
D: TRBD1
V: TRBV5-4
DNA: TGTGCCAGCAGCTCTAAAGGGACAGGGGCTGCAGATACGCAGTATTTT
CDR3: CASSSKGTGAADTQYF

size: once
J: TRBJ1-2
D: NA
V: TRBV30
DNA: TGTGCCTGGATAGATCAGGGCTGGGGCTACACCTTC
CDR3: CAWIDQGWGYTF

size: NA
J: TRBJ1-5
D: NA
V: TRBV30
DNA: TGTGCCTGGAGTTCGGGGTACGACCAGCCCCAGCATTTT
CDR3: CAWSSGYDQPQHF

size: NA
J: TRBJ2-5
D: TRBD2
V: TRBV28
DNA: TGTGCCAGCAGTCTAGCGGGAGCGGGAGAGACCCAGTACTTC
CDR3: CASSLAGAGETQYF

size: NA
J: TRBJ2-7
D: TRBD1
V: TRBV5-1
DNA: TGCGCCAGCAGCCCAGGGACAGTCTACGAGCAGTACTTC
CDR3: CASSPGTVYEQYF

size: few
J: TRBJ2-1
D: NA
V: TRBV2
DNA: TGTGCCAGCAAGGAAGGGAGCTCCTACAATGAGCAGTTCTTC
CDR3: CASKEGSSYNEQFF

size: NA
J: TRBJ1-2
D: TRBD1
V: TRBV11-2
DNA: TGTGCCAGCAGTCCCGACAGGGCCTATGGCTACACCTTC
CDR3: CASSPDRAYGYTF

size: NA
J: TRBJ1-5
D: TRBD1
V: TRBV6-6
DNA: TGTGCCAGCAGCCGGACAAACACAGGGGGGAAGCCCCAGCATTTT
CDR3: CASSRTNTGGKPQHF

size: NA
J: TRBJ2-7
D: TRBD1
V: TRBV9
DNA: TGTGCCAGCAGCGAACGGGACAGCTCCTACGAGCAGTACTTC
CDR3: CASSERDSSYEQYF

size: few
J: TRBJ2-1
D: TRBD1
V: TRBV19
DNA: TGTGCCAGTACTCACAGGGGGCCCAACAATGAGCAGTTCTTC
CDR3: CASTHRGPNNEQFF

size: NA
J: TRBJ1-1
D: TRBD1
V: TRBV4-1
DNA: TGCGCCAGCAGCCATCCGGACAGGTTGAACACTGAAGCTTTCTTT
CDR3: CASSHPDRLNTEAFF

size: NA
J: TRBJ2-3
D: TRBD2
V: TRBV5-1
DNA: TGCGCCAGCAGCCATGCCCTAGCGGGGGGGCCCAGAGATACGCAGTATTTT
CDR3: CASSHALAGGPRDTQYF

size: NA
J: TRBJ1-1
D: TRBD1
V: TRBV5-4
DNA: TGTGCCAGCAACCTTCAGGGGGCGCGTGAAGCTTTCTTT
CDR3: CASNLQGAREAFF

size: NA
J: TRBJ2-1
D: NA
V: TRBV28
DNA: TGTGCCAGCAGTTTGGTCGACTTCAGGCAGTTCTTC
CDR3: CASSLVDFRQFF